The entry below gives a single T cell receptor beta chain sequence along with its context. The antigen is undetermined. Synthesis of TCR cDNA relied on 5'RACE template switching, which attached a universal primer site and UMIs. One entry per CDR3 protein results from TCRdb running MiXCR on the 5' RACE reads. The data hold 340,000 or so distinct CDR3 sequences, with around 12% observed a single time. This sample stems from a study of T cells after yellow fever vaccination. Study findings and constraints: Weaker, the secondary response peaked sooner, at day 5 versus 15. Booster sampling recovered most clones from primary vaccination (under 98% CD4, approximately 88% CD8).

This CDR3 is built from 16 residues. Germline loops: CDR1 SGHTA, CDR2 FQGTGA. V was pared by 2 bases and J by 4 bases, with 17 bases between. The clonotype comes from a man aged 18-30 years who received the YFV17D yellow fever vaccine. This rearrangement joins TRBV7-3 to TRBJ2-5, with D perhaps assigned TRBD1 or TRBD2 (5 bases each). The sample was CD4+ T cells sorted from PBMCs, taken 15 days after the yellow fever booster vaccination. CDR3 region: CASSLDPGPFTETQYF. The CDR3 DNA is TGTGCCAGCAGCTTAGATCCGGGACCATTCACAGAGACCCAGTACTTC.